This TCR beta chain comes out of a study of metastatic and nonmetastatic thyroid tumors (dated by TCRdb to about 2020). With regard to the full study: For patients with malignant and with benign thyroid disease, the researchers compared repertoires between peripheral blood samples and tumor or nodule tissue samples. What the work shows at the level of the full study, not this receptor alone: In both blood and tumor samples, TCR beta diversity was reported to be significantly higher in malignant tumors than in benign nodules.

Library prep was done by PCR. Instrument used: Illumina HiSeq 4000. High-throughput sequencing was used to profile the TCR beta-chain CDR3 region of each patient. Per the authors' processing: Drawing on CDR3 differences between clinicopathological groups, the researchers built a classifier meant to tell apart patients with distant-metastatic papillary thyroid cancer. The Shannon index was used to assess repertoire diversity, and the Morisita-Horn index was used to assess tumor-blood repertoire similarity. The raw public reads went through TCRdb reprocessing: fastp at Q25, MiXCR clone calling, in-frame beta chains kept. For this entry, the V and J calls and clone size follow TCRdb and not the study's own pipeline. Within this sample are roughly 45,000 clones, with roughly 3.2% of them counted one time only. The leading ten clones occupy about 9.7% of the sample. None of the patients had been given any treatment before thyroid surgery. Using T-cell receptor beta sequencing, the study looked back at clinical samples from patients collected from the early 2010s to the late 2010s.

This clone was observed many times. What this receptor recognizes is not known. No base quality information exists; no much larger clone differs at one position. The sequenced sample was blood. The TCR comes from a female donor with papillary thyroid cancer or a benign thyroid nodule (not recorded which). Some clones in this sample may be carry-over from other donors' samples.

The CDR3 region: CASSRDRNTGELFF. The sequenced DNA is TGTGCCAGTAGTCGGGACAGGAACACCGGGGAGCTGTTTTTT. The sequence links TRBV19 to TRBJ2-2; 7 bases in the middle match TRBD1. The CDR3 covers 14 residues, taking in both the cysteine and the phenylalanine. Of all the DNA, just the CDR3 is kept, 42 bases in frame from base 1. V trim: 5 bases; J trim: 1 base; unmatched bases: 1. CDR1 is given as LNHDA and CDR2 as SQIVND, both from the germline V gene (reference sequence). The entire variable domain, with the stretches around the CDR3 drawn from the reference TRBV19 and TRBJ2-2 proteins, is DGGITQSPKYLFRKEGQNVTLSCEQNLNHDAMYWYRQDPGQGLRLIYYSQIVNDFQKGDIAEGYSVSREKKESFPLTVTSAQKNPTAFYLCASSRDRNTGELFFGEGSRLTVL.